The source of this TCR beta chain is a study of CD8 T cells in ankylosing spondylitis (dated by TCRdb to about 2017). Regarding the complete study: The study profiled T cell receptor beta repertoires in healthy donors and ankylosing spondylitis patients to find disease-linked TCR variants. In total, the full study cohort was made up of roughly 110 healthy donors and 25 ankylosing spondylitis patients. Peripheral blood samples were taken, and synovial fluid was additionally collected from ankylosing spondylitis patients. The paper's findings and limits, for the study overall: A TCR beta motif made up of several highly homologous amino acid variants appeared to be characteristic of blood from ankylosing spondylitis patients. In peripheral blood, the disease-linked clones were found at relatively low frequencies and had a CD8+ phenotype. Significant enrichment of the disease-linked clones was reported in matched synovial fluid samples from ankylosing spondylitis patients. Some motif variants were previously reported in synovial fluid and blood of reactive arthritis patients, suggesting common disease-initiation mechanisms.

This clonotype was observed at least ten times. Its antigen remains undetermined. No base quality values were provided; no much bigger clone lies one nucleotide off. Trimming at the junction amounts to 4 bases on V and 0 bases on J, and the germline ends lie 9 bases apart. CDR1 and CDR2 are drawn from the germline V gene: LGHNA, YSLEER. The CDR3 contains 14 residues, cysteine and phenylalanine counted. The kept DNA is CDR3 alone, 42 bases in frame from the first base. Sequenced on an Illumina HiSeq 2500. Quantitative 5'-RACE with molecular barcodes was used to prepare TCR beta libraries. The study's processing was this. Disease-linked TCR variants were identified with a new computational method built on a probabilistic model of VDJ rearrangement. TCRdb reprocessing: public reads trimmed at Q25 with fastp, clones called with MiXCR, in-frame beta chains kept. Every CDR3 protein is listed once, alongside the most common genes and DNA of its rows. The V and J calls were not made by the authors but by TCRdb's processing. For this sample the table gives around 490,000 distinct CDR3 sequences, of which approximately 5.3% were detected only once. The ten top clones hold approximately 3.5% of the sample.

The V and J segments used are TRBV4-3 and TRBJ1-1, with the identity of the D gene unclear. The receptor was derived from a male donor with ankylosing spondylitis. The sequenced sample consisted of blood, either unsorted or a sorted T cell fraction (not recorded which). At the DNA level, the sequence is TGCGCCAGCAGCCGAGTCAGCTTGAACACTGAAGCTTTCTTT. Its product reads: CASSRVSLNTEAFF.